Listed below are T cell receptor beta chains from one sample, sequenced in a study of T cell repertoires in ileal Crohn's disease. This table comes from immunoSEQ multiplex PCR, and its TCRdb copy is limited to in-frame clones, with some not included. The table records roughly 5,000 clones, roughly 80% of them present only once. Sequencing was carried out using ileal tissue. All receptors derive from an adult with Crohn's disease. The CDR3 runs from the conserved cysteine through the conserved F or W. D genes are given only for firm matches. The listing skips clone size in some rows; elsewhere it reads once, few, many or a size class.

d_gene	v_gene	j_gene	abundance	CDR3aa	CDR3nt
TRBD2	TRBV6-1	TRBJ2-3	NA	CASSELAGSTDTQYF	TGTGCCAGCAGTGAACTAGCGGGGAGCACAGATACGCAGTATTTT
NA	TRBV5-8	TRBJ1-2	NA	CASSSTGLGYGYTF	TGTGCCAGCAGCAGCACAGGCCTAGGCTATGGCTACACCTTC
TRBD1	TRBV19	TRBJ1-2	NA	CASRLGQGNYGYTF	TGTGCCAGTAGGCTAGGACAGGGTAACTATGGCTACACCTTC
TRBD2	TRBV19	TRBJ2-4	NA	CASSVPSGGSNIQYF	TGTGCCAGTAGTGTACCTTCGGGGGGTTCAAACATTCAGTACTTC
NA	TRBV28	TRBJ1-1	NA	CASTLTGLMNTEAFF	TGTGCCAGCACTCTAACAGGGTTAATGAACACTGAAGCTTTCTTT
NA	TRBV2	TRBJ1-5	NA	CASSVRKGAGQPQHF	TGTGCCAGCAGTGTTCGTAAGGGAGCGGGTCAGCCCCAGCATTTT
TRBD1	TRBV5-1	TRBJ2-3	NA	CASSVQGSTSDTQYF	TGCGCCAGCAGCGTACAGGGGTCCACATCCGATACGCAGTATTTT
TRBD2	TRBV5-4	TRBJ2-1	few	CASSLLAFDEQFF	TGTGCCAGCAGCTTACTAGCGTTCGATGAGCAGTTCTTC
TRBD1	TRBV6-5	TRBJ1-6	NA	CASSYSRQGVPPLHF	TGTGCCAGCAGTTACTCGAGACAGGGAGTTCCCCCCCTCCACTTT
TRBD1	TRBV7-9	TRBJ1-2	NA	CASSRQGAVGYTF	TGTGCCAGCAGCCGACAGGGGGCAGTTGGCTACACCTTC
NA	TRBV4-2	TRBJ1-1	NA	CASSQELGGTEAFF	TGTGCCAGCAGCCAAGAGTTAGGGGGCACTGAAGCTTTCTTT
TRBD1	TRBV19	TRBJ2-2	NA	CASRPWTGGNTGELFF	TGTGCCAGTAGGCCCTGGACAGGGGGCAACACCGGGGAGCTGTTTTTT
TRBD1	TRBV7-3	TRBJ2-1	NA	CASSSSGTGINEQFF	TGTGCCAGCAGCTCCTCCGGGACAGGGATCAATGAGCAGTTCTTC
NA	TRBV7-2	TRBJ1-3	NA	CASSFSHLNGGSGNTIYF	TGTGCCAGCAGCTTTAGTCACCTTAACGGAGGCTCTGGAAACACCATATATTTT
NA	TRBV4-1	TRBJ2-5	NA	CASSQEGDVLRETQYF	TGCGCCAGCAGCCAAGAAGGAGACGTGCTTAGAGAGACCCAGTACTTC
NA	TRBV6-6	TRBJ2-3	once	CAAKARTDTQYF	TGTGCCGCAAAAGCCCGCACAGATACGCAGTATTTT
TRBD2	TRBV5-8	TRBJ2-1	NA	CASTSGDPRTVNEQFF	TGTGCCAGCACTAGCGGGGACCCACGCACTGTTAATGAGCAGTTCTTC
TRBD1	TRBV28	TRBJ1-5	NA	CASSGLGQGTSNQPQHF	TGTGCCAGCAGTGGGCTCGGACAGGGGACGAGCAATCAGCCCCAGCATTTT
TRBD1	TRBV19	TRBJ1-5	NA	CASSSTGGSNQPQHF	TGTGCCAGTAGTTCGACAGGGGGATCCAATCAGCCCCAGCATTTT
NA	TRBV6-5	TRBJ1-2	few	CASSQSLDRSYGYTF	TGTGCCAGCAGTCAGAGTCTAGACAGAAGCTATGGCTACACCTTC
TRBD1	TRBV14	TRBJ2-7	NA	CASSLTGGSEQYF	TGTGCCAGCAGCCTGACAGGGGGATCCGAGCAGTACTTC
NA	TRBV7-9	TRBJ1-1	NA	CASSSPQTPEAFF	TGTGCCAGCAGCTCCCCCCAGACTCCTGAAGCTTTCTTT
NA	TRBV4-3	TRBJ2-7	NA	CASSQGGGGYEQYF	TGCGCCAGCAGCCAAGGGGGGGGCGGGTACGAGCAGTACTTC
NA	TRBV30	TRBJ1-4	once	CAWSVHGGDSEKLFF	TGTGCCTGGAGTGTACACGGGGGGGATTCTGAAAAACTGTTTTTT
NA	TRBV19	TRBJ1-2	NA	CASSIFGEANYGYTF	TGTGCCAGTAGTATTTTCGGCGAGGCTAACTATGGCTACACCTTC
NA	TRBV7-8	TRBJ1-6	once	CASNRAANNSPLHF	TGTGCCAGCAACAGGGCGGCTAATAATTCACCCCTCCACTTT
TRBD1	TRBV5-4	TRBJ1-2	NA	CASSLAGTGPYGYTF	TGTGCCAGCAGCTTGGCCGGGACAGGGCCTTATGGCTACACCTTC
NA	TRBV7-9	TRBJ1-1	NA	CASSLAADTEAFF	TGTGCCAGCAGCTTGGCGGCGGACACTGAAGCTTTCTTT
TRBD2	TRBV2	TRBJ2-5	NA	CASTSPRGSGGARETQYF	TGTGCCAGCACTAGCCCCAGGGGTAGCGGGGGGGCCAGAGAGACCCAGTACTTC
NA	TRBV10-2	TRBJ2-7	NA	CASRVDAGYYEQYF	TGCGCCAGCAGAGTTGACGCAGGGTACTACGAGCAGTACTTC
NA	TRBV6-1	TRBJ1-5	NA	CASSEASSLNQPQHF	TGTGCCAGCAGTGAAGCAAGTAGCCTCAATCAGCCCCAGCATTTT
NA	TRBV7-2	TRBJ1-5	NA	CASSLEGVQPQHF	TGTGCCAGCAGCCTCGAAGGGGTTCAGCCCCAGCATTTT
NA	TRBV6-4	TRBJ2-2	NA	CASSEKVGQYTGELFF	TGTGCCAGCAGTGAGAAAGTAGGACAATACACCGGGGAGCTGTTTTTT
TRBD1	TRBV30	TRBJ1-1	NA	CAWNRGGPEAFF	TGTGCCTGGAACAGGGGAGGCCCTGAAGCTTTCTTT
TRBD2	TRBV11-2	TRBJ2-1	NA	CASSPLPGGPYNEQFF	TGTGCCAGCAGCCCTCTTCCGGGGGGGCCATACAATGAGCAGTTCTTC
TRBD1	TRBV29-1	TRBJ1-1	NA	CSVTRDRGSTEAFF	TGCAGCGTCACCCGGGACAGGGGCTCCACTGAAGCTTTCTTT
NA	TRBV6-1	TRBJ1-2	NA	CASFPGQFYGYTF	TGTGCCAGCTTCCCCGGACAGTTCTATGGCTACACCTTC
NA	TRBV18	TRBJ1-6	NA	CASSQGQGNSPLHF	TGTGCCAGCTCCCAGGGGCAGGGCAATTCACCCCTCCACTTT
TRBD2	TRBV4-2	TRBJ2-3	NA	CASSQHLTSGGAGTDTQYF	TGTGCCAGCAGCCAACATCTGACTAGCGGGGGGGCAGGGACAGATACGCAGTATTTT
TRBD1	TRBV10-3	TRBJ2-7	NA	CAISDPGQSSYEQYF	TGTGCCATCAGTGACCCGGGACAGTCATCCTACGAGCAGTACTTC
NA	TRBV28	TRBJ1-2	NA	CASSFRWEARVANYGYTF	TGTGCCAGCTCTTTTAGGTGGGAGGCACGAGTCGCTAACTATGGCTACACCTTC
NA	TRBV18	TRBJ2-2	NA	CASSPRGSAGGELFF	TGTGCCAGCTCACCCCGGGGTTCCGCTGGCGGGGAGCTGTTTTTT
TRBD1	TRBV2	TRBJ1-1	NA	CASSRQGVEAFF	TGTGCCAGCAGCCGCCAGGGGGTTGAAGCTTTCTTT
NA	TRBV10-2	TRBJ1-1	NA	CASSEQKNTEAFF	TGCGCCAGCAGTGAACAGAAGAACACTGAAGCTTTCTTT
NA	TRBV2	TRBJ2-5	NA	CASSGGGETQYF	TGTGCCAGCAGTGGGGGAGGAGAGACCCAGTACTTC
TRBD1	TRBV7-3	TRBJ2-2	few	CASSLGGTGESGELFF	TGTGCCAGCAGCTTAGGTGGGACAGGGGAATCCGGGGAGCTGTTTTTT
NA	TRBV5-5	TRBJ1-1	NA	CASSLVGQGGTEAFF	TGTGCCAGCAGCTTGGTGGGGCAGGGAGGCACTGAAGCTTTCTTT
TRBD1	TRBV29-1	TRBJ1-1	NA	CSVSTGGTEAFF	TGCAGCGTTTCTACAGGGGGCACTGAAGCTTTCTTT
TRBD1	TRBV19	TRBJ2-7	NA	CASSTGTAPYEQYF	TGTGCCAGTAGCACTGGGACAGCGCCCTACGAGCAGTACTTC
TRBD2	TRBV9	TRBJ2-1	NA	CASSPRPGGAGYNEQFF	TGTGCCAGCAGCCCACGACCGGGGGGGGCAGGTTACAATGAGCAGTTCTTC
NA	TRBV6-4	TRBJ2-3	few	CASSDRGGSTDTQYF	TGTGCCAGCAGTGACCGCGGTGGTAGCACAGATACGCAGTATTTT
TRBD1	TRBV7-3	TRBJ2-6	few	CASSFRQPGQGSGANVLTF	TGTGCCAGCAGCTTCCGGCAACCGGGACAGGGCTCTGGGGCCAACGTCCTGACTTTC
TRBD1	TRBV6-1	TRBJ2-1	NA	CASSEVGQGAFEQFF	TGTGCCAGCAGTGAAGTGGGACAGGGGGCGTTTGAGCAGTTCTTC
TRBD2	TRBV7-3	TRBJ2-7	NA	CASSLGGSSSYEQYF	TGTGCCAGCAGCTTGGGGGGGAGCAGCTCCTACGAGCAGTACTTC
TRBD1	TRBV5-1	TRBJ1-1	NA	CASSLDRGSTEAFF	TGCGCCAGCAGCCTTGACAGGGGGTCGACTGAAGCTTTCTTT
NA	TRBV7-3	TRBJ2-3	NA	CASSLARGYDTQYF	TGTGCCAGCAGCCTAGCCAGGGGTTACGATACGCAGTATTTT
TRBD1	TRBV7-8	TRBJ1-1	NA	CASSYGTGWNTEAFF	TGTGCCAGCAGCTATGGGACAGGGTGGAACACTGAAGCTTTCTTT
NA	TRBV5-1	TRBJ1-1	NA	CASRGVSNTEAFF	TGCGCCAGTAGGGGTGTTTCGAACACTGAAGCTTTCTTT
NA	TRBV28	TRBJ1-5	NA	CASRDVARGQPQHF	TGTGCCAGCAGGGACGTAGCTCGGGGACAGCCCCAGCATTTT